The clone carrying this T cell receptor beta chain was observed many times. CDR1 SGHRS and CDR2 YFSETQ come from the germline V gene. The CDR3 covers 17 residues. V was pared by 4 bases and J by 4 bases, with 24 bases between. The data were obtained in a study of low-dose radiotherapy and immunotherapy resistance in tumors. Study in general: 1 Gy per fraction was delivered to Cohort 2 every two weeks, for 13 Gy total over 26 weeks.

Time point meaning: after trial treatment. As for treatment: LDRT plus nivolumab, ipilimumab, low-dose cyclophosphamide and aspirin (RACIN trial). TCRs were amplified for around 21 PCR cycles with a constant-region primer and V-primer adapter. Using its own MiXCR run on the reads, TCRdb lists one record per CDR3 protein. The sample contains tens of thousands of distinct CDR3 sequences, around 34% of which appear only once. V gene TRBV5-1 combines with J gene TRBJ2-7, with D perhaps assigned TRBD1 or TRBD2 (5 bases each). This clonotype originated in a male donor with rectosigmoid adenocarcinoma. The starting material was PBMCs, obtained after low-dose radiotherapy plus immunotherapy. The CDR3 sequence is CASSPDSGQARRYEQYF. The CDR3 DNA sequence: TGCGCCAGCAGCCCGGACTCTGGACAAGCCCGGAGGTACGAGCAGTACTTC.